The clone carrying this T cell receptor (beta chain) has ten or more counts. The data are from a study of T-cell reconstitution after alpha-beta-depleted transplantation in children. Germline V gene lookup returns CDR1 LGHDT and CDR2 YNNKEL (reference sequence). V lost 5 bases and J 4 bases, leaving 11 bases between the germline ends. The CDR3 totals 13 residues. Unique molecular identifiers were built into the TCRbeta library. Each CDR3 protein is one row after TCRdb ran MiXCR on the PCR reads. This table holds more than 15,000 distinct CDR3 sequences, roughly an eighth found once. This sequence originates from a boy under two years old who had a stem cell transplant for Wiskott-Aldrich syndrome, so the T cells may come from the graft donor. The V and J genes are TRBV3-1 and TRBJ2-5; D is unresolved. Specimen: PBMCs, mostly from graft donor cells, collected 180 days after TCRalphabeta/CD19-depleted stem cell transplant. The CDR3 nucleotides are TGTGCCAGCAGCTATGAGTTGGGAGAGACCCAGTACTTC. It is translated as CASSYELGETQYF.